This passage covers 3 T cell receptor beta chains from one sample sequenced in a study of CD8 T cells in Susac syndrome. Random hexamers were used to reverse transcribe the RNA input (roughly 0.5 to 1 ug). TCRdb re-called the immunoSEQ multiplex PCR reads through MiXCR, storing one row per CDR3 protein. Among roughly 89,000 distinct CDR3 sequences listed, roughly 96% were seen once. Sequencing was carried out using CD8+ T cells from PBMCs. The receptors here all came from a human donor with Susac syndrome.

The J gene is TRBJ2-4, the V gene TRBV6-5, with D possibly TRBD1 on 5 matching bases. Trimming removed 6 bases from V and 7 bases from J, with 10 bases in between. The germline gives CDR1 MNHEY, CDR2 SVGAGI. The CDR3 has 12 amino acids. CDR3 sequence reads: CASSADSNIQYF. CDR3 coding DNA: TGTGCCAGCAGCGCTGACAGTAACATTCAGTACTTC.

The chain is built from TRBV20-1 and TRBJ2-3, with 9 nucleotides matching TRBD2. V dropped 4 bases and J dropped 5; count of bases not matched to a gene: 7. This CDR3 is built from 14 residues. CDR1 and CDR2 from the germline V gene are DFQATT and SNEGSKA (reference sequence). CDR3 loop: CSATAGGKGDTQYF. DNA for the CDR3: TGCAGTGCTACGGCGGGGGGGAAGGGAGATACGCAGTATTTT.

This sequence joins TRBV14 and TRBJ2-7; D uncertain. CDR3 length: 12 residues. Germline assignment: CDR1 SGHDN and CDR2 FVKESK. V shed 0 bases and J shed 3 bases, with 3 bases lying between them. CDR3 sequence: CASSQEGYEQYF. In DNA, the CDR3 is TGTGCCAGCAGCCAAGAAGGCTACGAGCAGTACTTC.